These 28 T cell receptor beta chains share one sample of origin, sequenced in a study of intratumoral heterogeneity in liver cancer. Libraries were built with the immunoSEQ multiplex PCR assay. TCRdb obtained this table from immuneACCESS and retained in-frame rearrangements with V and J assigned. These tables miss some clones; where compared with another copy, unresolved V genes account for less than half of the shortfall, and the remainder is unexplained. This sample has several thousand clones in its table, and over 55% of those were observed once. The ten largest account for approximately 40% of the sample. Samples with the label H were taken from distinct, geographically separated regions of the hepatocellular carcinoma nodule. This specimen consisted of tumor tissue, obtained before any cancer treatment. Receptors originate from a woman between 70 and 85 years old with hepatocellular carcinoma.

The CDR3 spells CASSSPGGGFYEQYF. The CDR3, as DNA: TGTGCCAGCAGTTCTCCTGGAGGGGGATTCTACGAGCAGTACTTC. The rearrangement joins TRBV28 to TRBJ2-7, with D perhaps matching TRBD1 or TRBD2 (6 bases each). Looked up from germline, CDR1 is MDHEN and CDR2 is SYDVKM. V was trimmed by 4 bases and J by 3 bases, leaving 16 bases between them. CDR3 length equals 15 residues.

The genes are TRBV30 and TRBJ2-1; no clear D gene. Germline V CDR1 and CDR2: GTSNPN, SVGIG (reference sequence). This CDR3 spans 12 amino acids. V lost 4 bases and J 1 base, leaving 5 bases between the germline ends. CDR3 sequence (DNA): TGTGCCTGGACTCCGTCCTACAATGAGCAGTTCTTC. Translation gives CAWTPSYNEQFF.

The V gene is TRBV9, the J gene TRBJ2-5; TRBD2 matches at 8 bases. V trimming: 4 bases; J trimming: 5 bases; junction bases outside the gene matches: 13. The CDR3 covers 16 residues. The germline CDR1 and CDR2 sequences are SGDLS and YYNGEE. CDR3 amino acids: CASSSGGLATRETQYF. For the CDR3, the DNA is TGTGCCAGCAGCTCGGGAGGACTAGCCACTCGTGAGACCCAGTACTTC.

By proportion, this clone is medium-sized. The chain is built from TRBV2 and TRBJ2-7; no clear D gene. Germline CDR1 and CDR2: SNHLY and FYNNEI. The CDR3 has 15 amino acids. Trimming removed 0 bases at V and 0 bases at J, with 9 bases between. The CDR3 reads CASSEALKGSYEQYF. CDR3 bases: TGTGCCAGCAGTGAAGCGCTAAAGGGCTCCTACGAGCAGTACTTC.

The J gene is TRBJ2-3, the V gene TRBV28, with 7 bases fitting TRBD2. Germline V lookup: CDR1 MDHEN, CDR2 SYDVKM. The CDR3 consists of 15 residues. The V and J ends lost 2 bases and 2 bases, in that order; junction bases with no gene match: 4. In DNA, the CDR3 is TGTGCCAGCAGTTTACCTAGCGGACTCACAGATACGCAGTATTTT. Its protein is CASSLPSGLTDTQYF.

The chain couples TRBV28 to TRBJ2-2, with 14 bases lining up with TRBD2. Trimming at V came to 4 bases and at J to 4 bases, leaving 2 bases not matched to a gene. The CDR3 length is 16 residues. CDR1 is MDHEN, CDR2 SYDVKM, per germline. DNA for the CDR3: TGTGCCAGCAGTTGGGGGACTAGCGGGAGCACCGGGGAGCTGTTTTTT. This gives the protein CASSWGTSGSTGELFF. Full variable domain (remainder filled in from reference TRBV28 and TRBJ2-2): DVKVTQSSRYLVKRTGEKVFLECVQDMDHENMFWYRQDPGLGLRLIYFSYDVKMKEKGDIPEGYSVSREKKERFSLILESASTNQTSMYLCASSWGTSGSTGELFFGEGSRLTVL.

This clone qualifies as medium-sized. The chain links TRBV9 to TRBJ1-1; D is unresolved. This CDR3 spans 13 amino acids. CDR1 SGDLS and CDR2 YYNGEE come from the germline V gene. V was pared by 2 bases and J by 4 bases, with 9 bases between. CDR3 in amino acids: CASSVNEGTEAFF. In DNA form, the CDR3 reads TGTGCCAGCAGCGTGAACGAAGGCACTGAAGCTTTCTTT.

In DNA form, the CDR3 reads TGTGCCAGCAGCTGGGTCCCTTCTAACTATGGCTACACCTTC. This translates into CASSWVPSNYGYTF. The chain is built from TRBV7-2 and TRBJ1-2; D is ambiguous. The CDR3 covers 14 residues. Trimming took 4 bases from V and 0 from J, leaving 9 bases between them. Germline CDR1 SGHTA, CDR2 FQGNSA.

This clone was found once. DNA for the CDR3: TGTGCCAGTAGTATGGGGATGCGGCCCACAAGTCACACCGGGGAGCTGTTTTTT. Its protein is CASSMGMRPTSHTGELFF. The chain couples TRBV19 to TRBJ2-2; D gene ambiguous. The CDR3 is 18 residues long. Germline CDR1 and CDR2: LNHDA and SQIVND (reference sequence). V was clipped by 3 bases and J by 3 bases, with 20 bases between them.

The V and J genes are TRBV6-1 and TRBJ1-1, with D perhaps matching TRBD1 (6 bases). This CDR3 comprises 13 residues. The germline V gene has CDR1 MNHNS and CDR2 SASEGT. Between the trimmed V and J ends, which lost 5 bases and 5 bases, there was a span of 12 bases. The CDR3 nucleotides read TGTGCCAGCAGTAAACAGGGTGGGACTGAAGCTTTCTTT. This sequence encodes CASSKQGGTEAFF.

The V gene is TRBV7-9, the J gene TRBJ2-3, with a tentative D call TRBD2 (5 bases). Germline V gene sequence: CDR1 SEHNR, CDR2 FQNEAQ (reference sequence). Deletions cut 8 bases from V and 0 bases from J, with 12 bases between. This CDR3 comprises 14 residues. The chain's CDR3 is CASGRGRSTDTQYF. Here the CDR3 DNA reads TGTGCCAGCGGACGAGGGCGAAGCACAGATACGCAGTATTTT.

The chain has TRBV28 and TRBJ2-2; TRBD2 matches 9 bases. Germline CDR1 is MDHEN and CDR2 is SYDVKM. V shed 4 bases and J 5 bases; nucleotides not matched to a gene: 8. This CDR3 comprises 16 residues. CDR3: CASSSPGLALTGELFF. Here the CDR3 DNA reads TGTGCCAGCAGTTCGCCGGGACTAGCTCTAACCGGGGAGCTGTTTTTT.

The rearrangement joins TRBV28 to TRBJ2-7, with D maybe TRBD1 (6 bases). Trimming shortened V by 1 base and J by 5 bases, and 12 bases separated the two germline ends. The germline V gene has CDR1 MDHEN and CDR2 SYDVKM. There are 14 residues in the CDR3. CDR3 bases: TGTGCCAGCAGTTTATTGGTCAGGGGTAACGAGCAGTACTTC. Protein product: CASSLLVRGNEQYF.

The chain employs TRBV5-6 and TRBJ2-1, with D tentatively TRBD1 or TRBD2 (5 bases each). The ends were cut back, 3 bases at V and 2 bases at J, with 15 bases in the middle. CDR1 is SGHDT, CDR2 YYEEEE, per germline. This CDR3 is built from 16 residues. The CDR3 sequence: CASSSGSGYPYNEQFF. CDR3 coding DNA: TGTGCCAGCAGCTCAGGGAGTGGCTACCCCTACAATGAGCAGTTCTTC. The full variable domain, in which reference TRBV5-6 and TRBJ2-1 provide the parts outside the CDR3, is DAGVTQSPTHLIKTRGQQVTLRCSPKSGHDTVSWYQQALGQGPQFIFQYYEEEERQRGNFPDRFSGHQFPNYSSELNVNALLLGDSALYLCASSSGSGYPYNEQFFGPGTRLTVL.

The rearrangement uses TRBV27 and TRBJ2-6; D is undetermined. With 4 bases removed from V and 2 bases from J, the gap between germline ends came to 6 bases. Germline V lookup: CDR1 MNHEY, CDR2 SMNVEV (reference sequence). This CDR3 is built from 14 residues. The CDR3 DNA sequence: TGTGCCAGCAGTTCCCCACCTGGGGCCAACGTCCTGACTTTC. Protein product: CASSSPPGANVLTF.

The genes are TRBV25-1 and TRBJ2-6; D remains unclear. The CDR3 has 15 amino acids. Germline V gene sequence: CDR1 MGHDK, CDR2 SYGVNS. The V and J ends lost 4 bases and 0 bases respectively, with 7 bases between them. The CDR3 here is CASSGQVSGANVLTF. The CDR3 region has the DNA TGTGCCAGCAGTGGGCAGGTCTCTGGGGCCAACGTCCTGACTTTC.

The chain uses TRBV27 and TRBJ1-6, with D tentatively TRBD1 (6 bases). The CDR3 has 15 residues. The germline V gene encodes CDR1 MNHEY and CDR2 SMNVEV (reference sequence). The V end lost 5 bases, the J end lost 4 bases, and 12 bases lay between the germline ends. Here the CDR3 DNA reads TGTGCCAGCAGTATTCAGGGGTTTTATAATTCACCCCTCCACTTT. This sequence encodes CASSIQGFYNSPLHF.

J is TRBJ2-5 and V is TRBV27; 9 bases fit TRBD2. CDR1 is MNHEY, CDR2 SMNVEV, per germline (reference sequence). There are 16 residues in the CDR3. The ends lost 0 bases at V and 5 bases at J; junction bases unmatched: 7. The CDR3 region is CASSLSSSGTRETQYF. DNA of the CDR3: TGTGCCAGCAGTTTATCGTCTAGCGGGACTCGGGAGACCCAGTACTTC.

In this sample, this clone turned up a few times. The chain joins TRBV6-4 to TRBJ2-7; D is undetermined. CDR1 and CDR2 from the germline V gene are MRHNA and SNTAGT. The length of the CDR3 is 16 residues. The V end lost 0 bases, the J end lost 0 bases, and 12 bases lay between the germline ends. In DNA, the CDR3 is TGTGCCAGCAGTGACTCCACCTTGGGGTTCTCCTACGAGCAGTACTTC. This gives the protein CASSDSTLGFSYEQYF.

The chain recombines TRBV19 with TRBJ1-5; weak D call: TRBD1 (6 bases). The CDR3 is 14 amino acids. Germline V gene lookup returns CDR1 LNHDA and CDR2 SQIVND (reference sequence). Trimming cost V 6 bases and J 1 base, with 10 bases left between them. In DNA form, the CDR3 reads TGTGCCAGTAGGACAGGAGTCAGCAATCAGCCCCAGCATTTT. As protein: CASRTGVSNQPQHF.

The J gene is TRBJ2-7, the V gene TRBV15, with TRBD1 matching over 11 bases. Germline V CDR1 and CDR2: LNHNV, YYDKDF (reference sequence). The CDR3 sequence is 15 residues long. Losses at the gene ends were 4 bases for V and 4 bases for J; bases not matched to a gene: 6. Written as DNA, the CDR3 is TGTGCCACCAGCAAGGACAGGGGGCAAGCTTACGAGCAGTACTTC. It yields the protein CATSKDRGQAYEQYF.

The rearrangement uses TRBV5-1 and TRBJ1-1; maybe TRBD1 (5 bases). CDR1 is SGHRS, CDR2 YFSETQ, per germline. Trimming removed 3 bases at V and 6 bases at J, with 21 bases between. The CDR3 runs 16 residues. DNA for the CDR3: TGCGCCAGCAGCTCCCAAGGGGCAGCCCTCGGGGCTGAAGCTTTCTTT. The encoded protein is CASSSQGAALGAEAFF.

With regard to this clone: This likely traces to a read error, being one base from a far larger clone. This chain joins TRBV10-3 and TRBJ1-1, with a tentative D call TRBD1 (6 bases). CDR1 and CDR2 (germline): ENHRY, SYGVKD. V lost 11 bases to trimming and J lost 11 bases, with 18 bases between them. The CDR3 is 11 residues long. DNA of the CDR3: TGTGCCCCCGCGGGGGGGGCGGGGGCTTTCTTT. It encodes CAPAGGAGAFF.

CDR3 nucleotides: TGTGCCATCACCCCGGGACTCTACAATGAGCAGTTCTTC. This translates into CAITPGLYNEQFF. The chain employs TRBV10-3 and TRBJ2-1, with D tentatively TRBD2 (6 bases). The CDR3 sequence is 13 residues long. V was cut by 7 bases and J by 3 bases, with 10 bases left in between. The germline gives CDR1 ENHRY, CDR2 SYGVKD.

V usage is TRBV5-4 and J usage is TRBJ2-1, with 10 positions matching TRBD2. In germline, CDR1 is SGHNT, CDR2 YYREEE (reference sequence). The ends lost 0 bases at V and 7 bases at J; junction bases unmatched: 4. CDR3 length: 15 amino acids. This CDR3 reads CASSLGGLARNEQFF. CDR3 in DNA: TGTGCCAGCAGCTTGGGGGGACTAGCGAGAAATGAGCAGTTCTTC.

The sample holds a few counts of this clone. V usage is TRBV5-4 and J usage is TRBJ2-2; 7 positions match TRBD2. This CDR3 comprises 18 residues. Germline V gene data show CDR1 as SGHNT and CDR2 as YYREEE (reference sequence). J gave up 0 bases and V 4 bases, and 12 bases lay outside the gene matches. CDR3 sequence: CASSKKPGLRTNTGELFF. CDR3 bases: TGTGCCAGCAGCAAGAAACCGGGACTACGTACGAACACCGGGGAGCTGTTTTTT.

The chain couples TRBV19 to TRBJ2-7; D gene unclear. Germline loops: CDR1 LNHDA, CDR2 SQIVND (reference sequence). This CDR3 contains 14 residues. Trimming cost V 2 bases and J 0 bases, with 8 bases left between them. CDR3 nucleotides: TGTGCCAGTAGTATAACCGGAAACTCCTACGAGCAGTACTTC. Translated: CASSITGNSYEQYF.

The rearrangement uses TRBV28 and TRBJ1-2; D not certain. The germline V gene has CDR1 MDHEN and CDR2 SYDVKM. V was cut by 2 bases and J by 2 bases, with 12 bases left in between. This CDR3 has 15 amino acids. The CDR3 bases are TGTGCCAGCAGTTTACGCCTCCTGCAGAACTATGGCTACACCTTC. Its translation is CASSLRLLQNYGYTF.